Shown below are 6 T cell receptor beta chains from a single sample sequenced in a study of early T cells in non-severe SARS-CoV-2 infection. TCRdb used MiXCR to reprocess the 5' RACE reads, holding one entry per CDR3 protein. The table shows fewer than 100,000 distinct CDR3 sequences, with approximately 16% occurring only once. Sample: whole blood. Receptors originate from an adult who was a healthcare worker with PCR-confirmed SARS-CoV-2 infection or an uninfected control (not recorded which).

The chain carries TRBV27 and TRBJ1-1; D may be TRBD1 (6 bases). The CDR3 runs 13 residues. V shed 6 bases and J shed 4 bases, with 12 bases lying between them. Germline V gene data show CDR1 as MNHEY and CDR2 as SMNVEV (reference sequence). The CDR3 DNA is TGTGCCAGCAGCTTCGAGGGGGGCACTGAAGCTTTCTTT. This gives the protein CASSFEGGTEAFF.

The CDR3 sequence is CASRATGGPEAFF. CDR3 DNA: TGCGCCAGCAGGGCGACAGGGGGCCCCGAAGCTTTCTTT. This sequence joins TRBV5-1 and TRBJ1-1; 10 bases map to TRBD1. There are 13 residues in the CDR3. J gave up 8 bases and V 5 bases, and 6 bases lay outside the gene matches. The germline CDR1 and CDR2 sequences are SGHRS and YFSETQ.

The gene calls are TRBV6-2 or TRBV6-3 and TRBJ2-1; 9 bases are a match to TRBD2. This CDR3 has 13 residues. CDR1 MNHEY and CDR2 SVGEGT come from the germline V gene. Unmatched junction bases numbered 9, after V lost 6 bases and J lost 12 bases. The CDR3 bases are TGTGCCAGCAGCCCTCTTAGCGGGAGCTTGCAGTTCTTC. Protein: CASSPLSGSLQFF.

This chain uses TRBV20-1 with TRBJ2-4; D remains ambiguous. Between the trimmed V and J ends, which lost 6 bases and 8 bases, there was a span of 17 bases. Germline V gives CDR1 DFQATT, CDR2 SNEGSKA (reference sequence). This CDR3 region has 13 residues. CDR3 in DNA: TGCAGTGCCAATCTGATATGGCAGGACATTCAGTACTTC. It is translated as CSANLIWQDIQYF.

The chain recombines TRBV19 with TRBJ2-1; TRBD2 agrees at 14 bases. The CDR3 sequence is 18 residues long. V trimming: 4 bases; J trimming: 4 bases; junction bases outside the gene matches: 9. Germline values: CDR1 LNHDA, CDR2 SQIVND (reference sequence). In DNA form, the CDR3 reads TGTGCCAGTAGTACCGTTGGGACTAGCGGGGGCTCTTACAATGAGCAGTTCTTC. It specifies CASSTVGTSGGSYNEQFF.

This clonotype has a handful of counts. The chain is built from TRBV21-1 and TRBJ2-7. TRBV21-1 is a documented pseudogene. The CDR3 totals 12 residues. CDR3 sequence (DNA): TGTGCCAGCAGCAAAGTGGTCTACGAGCAGTACTTC. It yields the protein CASSKVVYEQYF.